This T cell receptor (beta chain) emerged from a study of neoadjuvant nivolumab and ipilimumab in lung cancer. Study-wide results and limits: Higher pretherapy blood TCR richness went with higher resected-tumor richness. From pretherapy to surgery, tumor richness and clonality rose with dual therapy. TCR richness and clonality were higher in tumors than adjacent uninvolved lung.

Sequenced by immunoSEQ multiplex PCR; TCRdb stores in-frame clones only, minus some. The sample holds about 3,500 clones, around 89% seen once. As regards this clone: The antigen is unknown.

The CDR3 runs to 16 residues. The germline gives CDR1 MGHDK, CDR2 SYGVNS. Trimming cost V 1 base and J 5 bases, with 14 bases left between them. The TCR comes from an adult with non-small cell lung cancer. Material: tumor tissue, obtained after neoadjuvant nivolumab, alone or with ipilimumab, at or shortly before surgery. The chain recombines TRBV25-1 with TRBJ1-4; D ambiguous. In DNA form, the CDR3 reads TGTGCCAGCAGTGAATCCTTTGAGGGAATCAATGAAAAACTGTTTTTT. This translates into CASSESFEGINEKLFF.